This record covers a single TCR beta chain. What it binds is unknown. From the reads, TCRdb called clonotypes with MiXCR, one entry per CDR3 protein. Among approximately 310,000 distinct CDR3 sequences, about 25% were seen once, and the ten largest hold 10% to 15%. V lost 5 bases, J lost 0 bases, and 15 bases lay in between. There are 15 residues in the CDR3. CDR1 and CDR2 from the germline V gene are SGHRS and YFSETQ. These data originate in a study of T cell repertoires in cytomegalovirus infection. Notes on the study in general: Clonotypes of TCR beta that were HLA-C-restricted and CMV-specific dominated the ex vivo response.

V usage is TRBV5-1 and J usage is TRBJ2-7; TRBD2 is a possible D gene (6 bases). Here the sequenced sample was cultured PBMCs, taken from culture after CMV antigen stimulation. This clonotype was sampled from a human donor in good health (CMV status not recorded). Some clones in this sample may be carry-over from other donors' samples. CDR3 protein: CASRRFGGISYEQYF. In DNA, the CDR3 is TGCGCCAGCAGACGCTTTGGGGGGATCTCCTACGAGCAGTACTTC.